The 7 T cell receptor beta chains below were found in one sample sequenced in a study of somatic mutations in T cells in chronic GVHD. Sequenced by immunoSEQ multiplex PCR; TCRdb stores in-frame clones only, minus some. The table lists roughly 800 clones, approximately 77% of them singletons, with almost 70% in the top ten. Source material: Vbeta20-positive CD4+ T cells from blood. These receptors all stem from a male patient in his 50s with chronic graft-versus-host disease. Some T cells may be supplied by the graft donor.

The gene calls are TRBV5-1 and TRBJ2-5; D perhaps matches TRBD1 (6 bases). Germline lookup yields CDR1 SGHRS and CDR2 YFSETQ. Trimming removed 1 base from V and 5 bases from J, with 21 bases in between. The CDR3 is 17 residues long. The DNA of the CDR3 is TGCGCCAGCAGCTTGCTCCCTAAAACAGGGACGGGGGAGACCCAGTACTTC. Its protein product is CASSLLPKTGTGETQYF.

The chain recombines TRBV30 with TRBJ2-7; 9 bases line up with TRBD1. The CDR3 consists of 14 residues. Germline trimming cut 3 bases from V and 3 bases from J; bases unmatched to any gene: 6. Germline V gene data show CDR1 as GTSNPN and CDR2 as SVGIG (reference sequence). The CDR3 here is CAWRVRGQGYEQYF. The CDR3 DNA follows: TGTGCCTGGAGAGTACGGGGACAGGGCTACGAGCAGTACTTC.

This rearrangement joins TRBV15 to TRBJ1-2, with D possibly being TRBD1 (5 bases). CDR1 and CDR2 (germline): LNHNV, YYDKDF (reference sequence). The CDR3 is 15 amino acids. The germline V and J ends were trimmed by 5 bases and 5 bases, with 18 bases remaining between them. CDR3 sequence reads: CATSPVAGSRYGYTF. CDR3 coding DNA: TGTGCCACCAGCCCAGTAGCAGGGTCCCGTTATGGCTACACCTTC.

The V call is TRBV30, the J call TRBJ1-1; D might be TRBD1 (6 bases). Germline V lookup: CDR1 GTSNPN, CDR2 SVGIG (reference sequence). The CDR3 totals 13 residues. Between the trimmed V and J ends, which lost 6 bases and 0 bases, there was a span of 11 bases. The CDR3 spells CACQQGMNTEAFF. The CDR3 region has the DNA TGTGCCTGCCAACAGGGTATGAACACTGAAGCTTTCTTT.

About this clone itself: The sample holds other DNA sequences that translate to the same CDR3. The rearrangement joins TRBV30 to TRBJ1-2, with 8 positions matching TRBD1. Germline CDR1 reads GTSNPN; CDR2 reads SVGIG (reference sequence). V shed 7 bases and J 0 bases; nucleotides not matched to a gene: 4. The CDR3 loop spans 13 amino acids. CDR3 DNA sequence: TGTGCCTCCCGCAGGGGGCCTAACTATGGCTACACCTTC. As protein: CASRRGPNYGYTF. The entire variable domain, with the rest obtained from reference TRBV30 and TRBJ1-2, is as follows: SQTIHQWPATLVQPVGSPLSLECTVEGTSNPNLYWYRQAAGRGLQLLFYSVGIGQISSEVPQNLSASRPQDRQFILSSKKLLLSDSGFYLCASRRGPNYGYTFGSGTRLTVV.

The chain carries TRBV5-1 and TRBJ1-2; D call uncertain. V dropped 4 bases and J dropped 1 base, with 17 bases sitting between them. The V gene's germline CDR1 is SGHRS and CDR2 YFSETQ. CDR3 size: 16 residues. CDR3 amino acids: CASSPRERGVNYGYTF. CDR3 in DNA: TGCGCCAGCAGCCCGCGCGAGCGCGGGGTTAACTATGGCTACACCTTC.

This clone occurred a few times. The chain combines TRBV30 with TRBJ1-3; TRBD1 agrees at 7 bases. The CDR3 runs to 16 residues. J gave up 4 bases and V 2 bases, and 11 bases lay outside the gene matches. CDR1 is GTSNPN and CDR2 is SVGIG in the germline V gene (reference sequence). CDR3 DNA: TGTGCCTGGAGTTCACAGACCGGGACAGCGGGAAACACCATATATTTT. Its translation: CAWSSQTGTAGNTIYF.